The TCR beta chain under discussion was sequenced for a study of blood T cell repertoires in COVID-19. As for the study in general: Samples came from the United States, Italy and Spain, spanning acute and convalescent COVID-19.

CDR1 and CDR2 (germline): MNHEY, SVGEGT. The CDR3 is 17 residues long. V lost 5 bases and J lost 0, with 19 bases in between. Patients of the Seattle cohort, enrolled during active infection, were followed longitudinally. Method: immunoSEQ multiplex PCR; TCRdb's copy keeps in-frame clones and lacks some. The profile shows about 130,000 clones, approximately 90% of them singletons. This TCR derives from a man aged 60-69 years with COVID-19, enrolled during active disease. V is TRBV6-2 or TRBV6-3 and J is TRBJ1-2, with D unresolved. The specimen was peripheral blood. The CDR3 loop reads CASSANYREHSNYGYTF. The CDR3 DNA sequence: TGTGCCAGCAGTGCTAATTATCGGGAGCACTCTAACTATGGCTACACCTTC.